This T cell receptor (beta chain) comes out of a study of blood T cell repertoires in COVID-19. At the level of the study: COVID-19 samples, acute and convalescent, were from the United States, Italy and Spain. In each case, the material was cDNA or gDNA derived from T cells, B-cell-depleted T cells, or PBMCs.

Original handling: Reference gene primer amplification gave nucleated cell count estimates. Profiling relied on immunoSEQ multiplex PCR, and the TCRdb table lists in-frame clones only, not all of them. V, J and clone size derive from that table, while D and trimming were established from the DNA sequence. The data contain 70,000 or so clones, about 88% of them singletons. The CDR3 loop spans 15 amino acids. CDR1 and CDR2 from the germline V gene are LGHNA and YSLEER. Deletions cut 2 bases from V and 7 bases from J, with 12 bases between. Sequenced material: peripheral blood. The receptor was derived from a man aged 45-65 years with acute or convalescent COVID-19. V is TRBV4-3 and J is TRBJ1-6, with D perhaps matching TRBD1 (5 bases). This CDR3 is CASSQSGGENSPLHF. The CDR3, as DNA: TGCGCCAGCAGCCAAAGTGGGGGGGAAAATTCACCCCTCCACTTT.